These 22 T cell receptor beta chains were sequenced from one sample in a study of blood T cell repertoires in COVID-19. The data were produced by immunoSEQ multiplex PCR, yet TCRdb's version contains in-frame clones alone and is incomplete. The sample lists under 200,000 clones; approximately 90% were seen once. The sample was peripheral blood. These receptors were collected from a man between 40 and 49 years old with active or convalescent COVID-19.

Here the CDR3 DNA reads TGTGCCAGCAGCGGGAGGGGAGATGGCTACACCTTC. It is translated as CASSGRGDGYTF. The rearrangement uses TRBV12-3 or TRBV12-4 and TRBJ1-2; a weak D match, TRBD1 (5 bases). With 6 bases removed from V and 6 bases from J, the gap between germline ends came to 11 bases. This CDR3 is 12 amino acids long.

The rearrangement links TRBV19 to TRBJ1-1, with TRBD1 identical over 10 bases. J gave up 1 base and V 1 base, and 6 bases lay outside the gene matches. The CDR3 spans 17 residues. Germline loops: CDR1 LNHDA, CDR2 SQIVND (reference sequence). The CDR3 here is CASSIAGTGDQNTEAFF. DNA for the CDR3: TGTGCCAGTAGTATAGCCGGGACAGGGGACCAGAACACTGAAGCTTTCTTT.

The V call is TRBV2, the J call TRBJ2-5; 10 bases are a match to TRBD1. CDR1 SNHLY and CDR2 FYNNEI come from the germline V gene. The CDR3 contains 15 residues. V trimming: 6 bases; J trimming: 5 bases; junction bases outside the gene matches: 9. This CDR3 is CASSARGQGTETQYF. CDR3 nucleotides: TGTGCCAGCAGCGCACGGGGACAGGGGACGGAGACCCAGTACTTC.

This chain links TRBV19 with TRBJ2-3; TRBD1 might be the D (6 bases). The V gene lost 2 bases and the J gene lost 4 bases, with 10 bases spanning the gap. CDR3 length equals 14 residues. Germline assignment: CDR1 LNHDA and CDR2 SQIVND (reference sequence). CDR3 loop: CASSISGGADTQYF. The CDR3 region has the DNA TGTGCCAGTAGTATATCTGGGGGCGCAGATACGCAGTATTTT.

The J gene is TRBJ2-4, the V gene TRBV12-5; 12 bases map to TRBD2. The CDR3 has 16 amino acids. The trim removed 0 bases at V and 8 bases at J, leaving 5 bases unmatched. Germline CDR1 is LGHNT and CDR2 is FRNRAP. The CDR3 nucleotides are TGTGCTAGTGGTTTGGTCCTAGCGGGAGGGGGGGACATTCAGTACTTC. Translated, it gives CASGLVLAGGGDIQYF.

Here the CDR3 DNA reads TGTGCCAGCGAGAGGGGGGAGGGTGGCTACACCTTC. Translated, it gives CASERGEGGYTF. V is TRBV2 and J is TRBJ1-2; the D gene is possibly TRBD1 (6 bases). Germline V gives CDR1 SNHLY, CDR2 FYNNEI. CDR3 length equals 12 residues. V was pared by 8 bases and J by 7 bases, with 14 bases between.

This CDR3 reads CASSSSGGQYF. The DNA of the CDR3 is TGCGCCAGCAGCTCATCAGGGGGCCAGTACTTC. The chain links TRBV5-1 to TRBJ2-5, with TRBD1 matching 7 bases. Germline V gene data show CDR1 as SGHRS and CDR2 as YFSETQ. With 3 bases clipped from V and 10 bases from J, the junction kept 3 bases outside the gene matches. CDR3 length: 11 amino acids.

The chain employs TRBV11-3 and TRBJ1-1, with D perhaps matching TRBD1 (5 bases). The germline V gene encodes CDR1 SGHNT and CDR2 YENEEA. CDR3 length: 15 amino acids. Trimming left V 0 bases short and J 0 bases short, with 8 bases between. The CDR3 bases are TGTGCCAGCAGCTTAGAGACAGCTATGAACACTGAAGCTTTCTTT. Residues: CASSLETAMNTEAFF.

The chain combines TRBV29-1 with TRBJ2-3; a possible D gene is TRBD2 (5 bases). The CDR3 is made up of 13 amino acids. V was clipped by 6 bases and J by 2 bases, with 12 bases between them. Germline V gene lookup returns CDR1 SQVTM and CDR2 ANQGSEA. The CDR3 sequence is CSVDEGYTDTQYF. The CDR3 DNA is TGCAGCGTCGACGAGGGTTACACAGATACGCAGTATTTT.

The rearrangement uses TRBV5-6 and TRBJ2-2; 7 positions match TRBD2. The ends lost 6 bases at V and 6 bases at J; junction bases unmatched: 11. From germline, CDR1 is SGHDT and CDR2 YYEEEE. The CDR3 covers 15 residues. The CDR3 DNA sequence: TGTGCCAGCATCAACCTTGGGAGGGACCCCGGGGAGCTGTTTTTT. Its protein is CASINLGRDPGELFF.

This clone was seen once. The chain links TRBV19 to TRBJ1-1, with a tentative D call TRBD1 (5 bases). With 5 bases removed from V and 1 base from J, the gap between germline ends came to 11 bases. CDR3 length equals 14 residues. Germline lookup yields CDR1 LNHDA and CDR2 SQIVND (reference sequence). In DNA form, the CDR3 reads TGTGCCAGTAGTCCGAGGACACCGAACACTGAAGCTTTCTTT. This gives the protein CASSPRTPNTEAFF.

The chain combines TRBV27 with TRBJ1-4; 9 bases are a match to TRBD1. The J segment lost 10 bases and the V segment lost 6 bases, leaving 6 bases of the junction unmatched. This CDR3 has 13 amino acids. CDR1 and CDR2 from the germline V gene are MNHEY and SMNVEV (reference sequence). Here the CDR3 reads CASSRQGEGKLFF. CDR3 nucleotides: TGTGCCAGCAGCAGACAGGGGGAGGGAAAACTGTTTTTT.

The gene calls are TRBV28 and TRBJ1-2, with a weak D call TRBD1 (5 bases). Germline CDR1 and CDR2: MDHEN and SYDVKM. There are 15 residues in the CDR3. V was cut by 3 bases and J by 0 bases, with 11 bases left in between. The CDR3 nucleotides are TGTGCCAGCAGTTTCTCGACAGTCACTAACTATGGCTACACCTTC. Encoded protein: CASSFSTVTNYGYTF.

The gene calls are TRBV11-3 and TRBJ2-7, with D tentatively TRBD2 (7 bases). The germline CDR1 and CDR2 sequences are SGHNT and YENEEA. This CDR3 comprises 17 residues. Trimming left V 1 base short and J 4 bases short, with 20 bases between. The CDR3 DNA is TGTGCCAGCAGCTTAGCGGGGGGCAGCCCCCAACCTTACGAGCAGTACTTC. Translating it yields CASSLAGGSPQPYEQYF.

The chain joins TRBV11-2 to TRBJ2-1; TRBD1 is a possible D gene (5 bases). The ends were cut back, 0 bases at V and 2 bases at J, with 8 bases in the middle. This CDR3 has 15 residues. Germline V CDR1 and CDR2: SGHAT, FQNNGV. The DNA for the CDR3 is TGTGCCAGCAGCTTAGACAGGGTCCCCTACAATGAGCAGTTCTTC. This gives the protein CASSLDRVPYNEQFF.

This chain uses TRBV5-8 with TRBJ1-1, with TRBD1 as a possible D gene (5 bases). Germline assignment: CDR1 SGHTS and CDR2 YDEGEE. Trimming shortened V by 2 bases and J by 2 bases, and 7 bases separated the two germline ends. The CDR3 extends over 13 amino acids. The CDR3 DNA sequence: TGTGCCAGCAGCTTTGACAGAAACACTGAAGCTTTCTTT. This translates into CASSFDRNTEAFF.

The chain recombines TRBV19 with TRBJ1-1, with D perhaps TRBD1 (5 bases). This CDR3 comprises 17 residues. V lost 3 bases, J lost 4 bases, and 21 bases lay in between. Germline assignment: CDR1 LNHDA and CDR2 SQIVND (reference sequence). CDR3 sequence (DNA): TGTGCCAGTAGTATGTCGTTAGGGGCTGCGTCCGGCACTGAAGCTTTCTTT. It specifies CASSMSLGAASGTEAFF.

The chain couples TRBV9 to TRBJ1-5; 7 bases fit TRBD1. CDR3 length: 16 amino acids. The germline gives CDR1 SGDLS, CDR2 YYNGEE. Germline trimming cut 4 bases from V and 4 bases from J; bases unmatched to any gene: 11. The CDR3 loop reads CASSPTPLDRNQPQHF. In DNA, the CDR3 is TGTGCCAGCAGCCCCACCCCGTTGGACAGGAATCAGCCCCAGCATTTT.

The chain combines TRBV19 with TRBJ2-3; TRBD2 matches at 13 bases. Germline trimming cut 5 bases from V and 6 bases from J; bases unmatched to any gene: 5. CDR3 length: 15 residues. Per the germline V gene, CDR1 is LNHDA and CDR2 is SQIVND (reference sequence). The CDR3 nucleotides read TGTGCCAGTAGTCCGGGACTAGCGGGGTGGGATACGCAGTATTTT. Its protein is CASSPGLAGWDTQYF.

Here the CDR3 DNA reads TGTGCCAGCAGCTTGGAAATCGCAGGGGGCGACTATGGCTACACCTTC. Protein: CASSLEIAGGDYGYTF. This chain links TRBV5-4 with TRBJ1-2; TRBD1 aligns across 8 bases. Germline lookup yields CDR1 SGHNT and CDR2 YYREEE (reference sequence). This CDR3 is 16 amino acids long. V dropped 0 bases and J dropped 3; count of bases not matched to a gene: 7.

The J gene is TRBJ2-1, the V gene TRBV27; tentatively, D is TRBD2 (6 bases). The germline V and J ends were trimmed by 0 bases and 9 bases, with 15 bases remaining between them. The CDR3 loop spans 15 amino acids. CDR1 and CDR2 (germline): MNHEY, SMNVEV (reference sequence). DNA of the CDR3: TGTGCCAGCAGTTTATCATCTCTCGGGAGCGGTGAGCAGTTCTTC. It specifies CASSLSSLGSGEQFF.

The gene calls are TRBV9 and TRBJ2-1, with TRBD2 matching 16 bases. V gave up 0 bases and J gave up 6 bases; unmatched junction bases: 3. CDR3 length: 17 amino acids. Per germline, CDR1 SGDLS and CDR2 YYNGEE. The CDR3 sequence is CASSVVGTSGGANEQFF. In nucleotides, the CDR3 is TGTGCCAGCAGCGTAGTGGGGACTAGCGGGGGGGCCAATGAGCAGTTCTTC.